The clone carrying this T cell receptor (beta chain) was counted at least ten times. This entry belongs to a study of neurological immune-mediated disorders. The CDR3 consists of 14 residues. The germline V gene encodes CDR1 SGHVS and CDR2 FNYEAQ. The V end was cut by 1 base, the J end by 2 bases, with 9 bases between. Each CDR3 protein is one row after TCRdb ran MiXCR on the 5' RACE reads. Among tens of thousands of distinct CDR3 sequences listed, roughly 10% were seen once. Documented time point: longitudinal time-point 2. The clonotype originates from a man aged 25 to 40 in good health. The chain is built from TRBV7-6 and TRBJ2-7; D not resolved. The source material was PBMCs. The CDR3 region is CASSLGTGPYEQYF. The CDR3 bases are TGTGCCAGCAGCTTAGGGACCGGGCCCTACGAGCAGTACTTC.